The 21 T cell receptor beta chains below were found in one sample sequenced in a study of blood T cell repertoires in COVID-19. Clones were read by immunoSEQ multiplex PCR, and TCRdb kept only the in-frame ones, dropping some. Among roughly 270,000 clones, 70% to 90% were seen once, and the ten largest hold approximately 5.1%. Source material: peripheral blood. All receptors derive from a man in his fifties with active or convalescent COVID-19.

This clone appeared a single time. The chain recombines TRBV29-1 with TRBJ1-5; D is unresolved. Deletions cut 4 bases from V and 4 bases from J, with 11 bases between. Germline CDR1 SQVTM, CDR2 ANQGSEA. This CDR3 spans 13 amino acids. The chain's CDR3 is CSVADGGNQPQHF. The CDR3 bases are TGCAGCGTTGCCGACGGAGGGAATCAGCCCCAGCATTTT.

The V gene is TRBV29-1, the J gene TRBJ2-3, with 9 bases aligning to TRBD2. V was clipped by 8 bases and J by 3 bases; unmatched bases: 9. The germline V gene encodes CDR1 SQVTM and CDR2 ANQGSEA. The CDR3 runs 14 residues. CDR3 sequence (DNA): TGCAGCATCGCCGGGACTAGCAGTACAGATACGCAGTATTTT. Translated: CSIAGTSSTDTQYF.

This clone was seen a few times. This rearrangement joins TRBV10-3 to TRBJ2-2, with D perhaps TRBD2 (5 bases). Trimming pared 6 bases from V and 6 bases from J, leaving 11 bases between. Per the germline V gene, CDR1 is ENHRY and CDR2 is SYGVKD. The CDR3 is made up of 13 amino acids. The CDR3 here is CAIRGSSAGELFF. The CDR3 coding sequence is TGTGCCATCAGGGGGAGTTCAGCCGGGGAGCTGTTTTTT.

The CDR3 loop is CASSLGSGRGETQYF. CDR3 nucleotides: TGTGCCAGCAGCCTGGGGAGCGGGAGGGGTGAGACCCAGTACTTC. This chain links TRBV4-2 with TRBJ2-5; 10 nucleotides agree with TRBD2. Looked up from germline, CDR1 is LGHNA and CDR2 is YNFKEQ. V lost 4 bases to trimming and J lost 5 bases; unmatched junction nucleotides: 7. CDR3 length: 15 amino acids.

J is TRBJ1-5 and V is TRBV7-9; D perhaps matches TRBD1 (5 bases). Germline V gene data show CDR1 as SEHNR and CDR2 as FQNEAQ (reference sequence). This CDR3 has 13 amino acids. Trimming left V 5 bases short and J 5 bases short, with 10 bases between. The CDR3 coding sequence is TGTGCCAGCAGCGGGAGGGACGATCAGCCCCAGCATTTT. Translated, it gives CASSGRDDQPQHF. Together with reference TRBV7-9 and TRBJ1-5, the CDR3 gives the full variable domain: DTGVSQNPRHKITKRGQNVTFRCDPISEHNRLYWYRQTLGQGPEFLTYFQNEAQLEKSRLLSDRFSAERPKGSFSTLEIQRTEQGDSAMYLCASSGRDDQPQHFGDGTRLSIL.

The chain uses TRBV2 and TRBJ2-3, with TRBD2 matching over 8 bases. Germline CDR1 is SNHLY and CDR2 is FYNNEI. The junction had 3 bases not matched to a gene; V was cut back by 0 bases and J by 4 bases. The CDR3 is 15 residues long. This CDR3 reads CASSEASGNADTQYF. The CDR3 DNA sequence: TGTGCCAGCAGTGAAGCTAGCGGGAACGCAGATACGCAGTATTTT.

This clone was observed a single time. One end of the junction does not line up with germline, which may come from a read error. The J gene is TRBJ1-6, the V gene TRBV5-3; 9 bases line up with TRBD1. TRBV5-3 is flagged as an ORF with uncertain function. This CDR3 contains 19 residues. Here the CDR3 reads CVRSFAGQGRSSYNSPLHF. The CDR3 DNA follows: TGTGTCAGAAGCTTTGCGGGACAGGGCCGTAGCTCCTATAATTCACCCCTCCACTTT.

V and J are TRBV5-4 and TRBJ2-2; 11 bases line up with TRBD2. CDR3 size: 16 residues. The junction had 1 base not matched to a gene; V was cut back by 1 base and J by 2 bases. The germline V gene encodes CDR1 SGHNT and CDR2 YYREEE (reference sequence). The CDR3, as DNA: TGTGCCAGCAGCTTGCGACTAGCGGGAAACACCGGGGAGCTGTTTTTT. This gives the protein CASSLRLAGNTGELFF.

This sequence joins TRBV6-5 and TRBJ2-7; 8 nucleotides match TRBD1. V was clipped by 5 bases and J by 7 bases; unmatched bases: 13. From germline, CDR1 is MNHEY and CDR2 SVGAGI. The CDR3 has 15 residues. This chain's CDR3 is CASSLTRTGSGEQYF. CDR3 sequence (DNA): TGTGCCAGCAGTCTTACCCGGACAGGGTCAGGGGAGCAGTACTTC.

The rearrangement uses TRBV4-2 and TRBJ2-7; 7 bases fit TRBD1. Losses at the gene ends were 2 bases for V and 3 bases for J; bases not matched to a gene: 10. CDR3 length: 16 residues. CDR1 LGHNA and CDR2 YNFKEQ come from the germline V gene. CDR3 loop: CASSQNRGTAYYEQYF. CDR3 coding DNA: TGTGCCAGCAGCCAAAACCGAGGGACAGCATACTACGAGCAGTACTTC.

This chain connects TRBV27 to TRBJ1-6; the match to TRBD1 covers 7 bases. The CDR3 covers 14 residues. Germline V gives CDR1 MNHEY, CDR2 SMNVEV (reference sequence). Germline trimming cut 5 bases from V and 11 bases from J; bases unmatched to any gene: 9. The CDR3 nucleotides read TGTGCCAGCAGTCGGGACAGTCTATCGGCACCCCTCCACTTT. Protein product: CASSRDSLSAPLHF.

The V call is TRBV5-6, the J call TRBJ1-1, with TRBD1 matching over 8 bases. Germline assignment: CDR1 SGHDT and CDR2 YYEEEE. The J segment lost 10 bases and the V segment lost 3 bases, leaving 8 bases of the junction unmatched. The length of the CDR3 is 13 residues. In nucleotides, the CDR3 is TGTGCCAGCAGCTCAGCCAGGGGGCTCGGAGCTTTCTTT. This codes for CASSSARGLGAFF.

V is TRBV10-3 and J is TRBJ1-4; a possible D gene is TRBD1 (5 bases). Germline V gene sequence: CDR1 ENHRY, CDR2 SYGVKD. The CDR3 totals 13 residues. V was cut by 3 bases and J by 5 bases, with 7 bases left in between. CDR3 nucleotide sequence: TGTGCCATCAGTGACAGGGAAAATGAAAAACTGTTTTTT. Amino acid sequence: CAISDRENEKLFF.

The chain carries TRBV4-2 and TRBJ2-7, with 8 bases that match TRBD2. Unmatched junction bases numbered 9, after V lost 5 bases and J lost 6 bases. In germline, CDR1 is LGHNA, CDR2 YNFKEQ. CDR3 length: 14 residues. In DNA form, the CDR3 reads TGTGCCAGCAGCGGGGACGGGAGGGCCGGCGAGCAGTACTTC. It yields the protein CASSGDGRAGEQYF.

CDR3 sequence: CASSGGKVTDTQYF. The DNA of the CDR3 is TGTGCCAGCAGCGGGGGCAAGGTCACAGATACGCAGTATTTT. This rearrangement joins TRBV11-3 to TRBJ2-3; D may be TRBD1 (6 bases). This CDR3 is 14 amino acids long. V lost 5 bases and J lost 2, with 11 bases in between. Germline V gene data show CDR1 as SGHNT and CDR2 as YENEEA.

This clone has only one observation. V is TRBV6-5 and J is TRBJ2-1; 9 nucleotides agree with TRBD2. Germline V gene sequence: CDR1 MNHEY, CDR2 SVGAGI. The V gene end was trimmed by 5 bases and the J gene end by 7 bases; junction bases not matched to a gene: 6. This CDR3 region has 14 residues. The CDR3 DNA is TGTGCCAGCAGTCAGAGCGGGAGGTTGAATGAGCAGTTCTTC. It is translated as CASSQSGRLNEQFF.

The chain joins TRBV19 to TRBJ2-1, with 9 bases lining up with TRBD1. The germline V gene encodes CDR1 LNHDA and CDR2 SQIVND (reference sequence). The CDR3 runs to 14 residues. After removal of 10 bases from V and 7 bases from J, the junction contained 11 bases not matched to a gene. The CDR3 region is CATRPGQGINEQFF. CDR3 sequence (DNA): TGTGCCACCAGACCGGGACAGGGTATTAATGAGCAGTTCTTC.

Remarks on this clone: The sample carries other DNA sequences with the same CDR3. This chain connects TRBV18 to TRBJ2-7; D is possibly TRBD1 (5 bases). The CDR3 is 12 amino acids. V was shortened by 3 bases and J by 3 bases, with 6 bases between the two germline ends. Germline-derived CDR1 and CDR2 are KGHSH and LQKENI. The DNA of the CDR3 is TGTGCCAGCTCACCGGACAACTACGAGCAGTACTTC. Translated: CASSPDNYEQYF.

The chain recombines TRBV5-8 with TRBJ1-2; D perhaps matches TRBD1 (5 bases). Trimming shortened V by 0 bases and J by 1 base, and 7 bases separated the two germline ends. CDR3 length: 14 amino acids. Germline values: CDR1 SGHTS, CDR2 YDEGEE. The CDR3 here is CASSLGGINYGYTF. In nucleotides, the CDR3 is TGTGCCAGCAGCTTGGGGGGCATTAACTATGGCTACACCTTC.

This chain links TRBV7-6 with TRBJ2-1; 9 nucleotides match TRBD2. Germline V gives CDR1 SGHVS, CDR2 FNYEAQ. The V segment lost 8 bases and the J segment 6 bases; nucleotides outside the gene matches: 11. There are 15 residues in the CDR3. The CDR3 nucleotides are TGTGCCAGCTCTCCGCCTGGCGGGAGGGCCAATGAGCAGTTCTTC. It specifies CASSPPGGRANEQFF.

J is TRBJ1-5 and V is TRBV7-8; D is uncertain. Trimming took off 5 bases at V and 2 bases at J, with 16 bases between the two ends. CDR3 length equals 16 residues. Germline-derived CDR1 and CDR2 are SGHVS and FQNEAQ. This CDR3 is CASSRSSRQGNQPQHF. In DNA, the CDR3 is TGTGCCAGCAGCCGGTCCTCCCGGCAGGGCAATCAGCCCCAGCATTTT.